This T cell receptor beta chain was profiled in a study of identical twins. TCRdb itself ran the 5' RACE reads through MiXCR, one entry per CDR3 protein. The sample has about 690,000 distinct CDR3 sequences; over 5% are singletons. As regards this clonotype: The antigen is not known.

Findings and limits, study-wide: Within twin pairs, the out-of-frame alpha sequences they shared showed excess low generation probability.

The V end lost 6 bases, the J end lost 2 bases, and 17 bases lay between the germline ends. CDR1 and CDR2 (germline): MNHNS, SASEGT. The CDR3 is made up of 16 amino acids. The material sequenced was naive T cells sorted from blood. The V gene is TRBV6-1, the J gene TRBJ2-1, with D possibly TRBD2 on 6 matching bases. This TCR came from a man aged 18 to 30 in good health. The CDR3 sequence is CASRPSGTGAYNEQFF. The CDR3, as DNA: TGTGCCAGCAGACCCTCCGGGACTGGAGCCTACAATGAGCAGTTCTTC.